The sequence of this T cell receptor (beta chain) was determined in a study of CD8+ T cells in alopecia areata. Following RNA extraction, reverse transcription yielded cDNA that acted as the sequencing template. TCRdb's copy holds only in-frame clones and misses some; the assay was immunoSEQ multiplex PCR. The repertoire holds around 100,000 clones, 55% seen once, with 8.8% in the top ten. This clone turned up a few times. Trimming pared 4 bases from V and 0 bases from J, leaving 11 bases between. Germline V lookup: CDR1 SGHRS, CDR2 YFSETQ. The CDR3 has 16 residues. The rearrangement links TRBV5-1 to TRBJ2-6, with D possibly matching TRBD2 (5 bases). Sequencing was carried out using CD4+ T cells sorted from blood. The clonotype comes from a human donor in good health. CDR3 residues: CASSQGGGSGANVLTF. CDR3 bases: TGCGCCAGCAGCCAAGGAGGAGGCTCTGGGGCCAACGTCCTGACTTTC.